This T cell receptor (beta chain) is drawn from a study of cytomegalovirus exposure and HLA in healthy donors. Overall study: Genotyping showed roughly 81% of over 350 donors falling in the Caucasian-associated ancestry cluster.

The PCR contained 60 Vbeta and 13 Jbeta primers. Sequencing was performed with immunoSEQ multiplex PCR; in TCRdb, only in-frame clones are kept and a portion is missing. The sample has about 100,000 clones; less than 80% are singletons. Sequenced material: PBMCs. The source is a man aged 40-49 years in good health and CMV-seronegative.

The CDR3: CASSLDSTYGYTF. For the CDR3, the DNA is TGTGCCAGCAGCTTAGACAGTACCTATGGCTACACCTTC. V and J are TRBV7-8 and TRBJ1-2; D gene ambiguous. Germline V CDR1 and CDR2: SGHVS, FQNEAQ. Between the trimmed V and J ends, which lost 1 base and 4 bases, there was a span of 7 bases. The CDR3 loop spans 13 amino acids. The variable domain in full, completed from reference TRBV7-8 and TRBJ1-2, reads GAGVSQSPRYKVAKRGQDVALRCDPISGHVSLFWYQQALGQGPEFLTYFQNEAQLDKSGLPSDRFFAERPEGSVSTLKIQRTQQEDSAVYLCASSLDSTYGYTFGSGTRLTVV.